Shown below are 23 T cell receptor beta chains from a single sample sequenced in a study of OX40 agonist ivuxolimab in advanced cancers. Assay: immunoSEQ multiplex PCR; the TCRdb copy retains only in-frame clones and omits some. The data contain around 36,000 clones, roughly 87% of them singletons. Sample: CD4+ or CD8+ T cells sorted from blood, taken in a trial of the OX40 agonist ivuxolimab. Receptor source: an adult with an advanced solid tumor such as melanoma, head and neck, liver or kidney cancer.

J is TRBJ2-1 and V is TRBV19, with TRBD2 identical over 11 bases. The germline CDR1 and CDR2 sequences are LNHDA and SQIVND (reference sequence). V lost 3 bases and J lost 5; bases outside the gene matches: 3. CDR3 length: 15 residues. The CDR3: CASSISGGENNEQFF. The CDR3 region has the DNA TGTGCCAGTAGTATTAGCGGGGGGGAAAACAATGAGCAGTTCTTC.

The table lists this clone with a count of one. This chain uses TRBV4-1 with TRBJ2-1; 12 bases are shared with TRBD2. There are 17 residues in the CDR3. The germline V gene encodes CDR1 MGHRA and CDR2 YSYEKL. Trimming took 1 base from V and 9 from J; bases not matched to a gene: 10. The CDR3 bases are TGCGCCAGCAGCCAAGCTCCACGGCTAGCGGGGGGGGGTGAGCAGTTCTTC. It translates to CASSQAPRLAGGGEQFF.

The rearrangement joins TRBV7-9 to TRBJ1-5; D unresolved. Germline V lookup: CDR1 SEHNR, CDR2 FQNEAQ (reference sequence). The V end was cut by 4 bases, the J end by 2 bases, with 6 bases between. This CDR3 spans 13 amino acids. CDR3 bases: TGTGCCAGCAGCTCGGGAGGCAATCAGCCCCAGCATTTT. This gives the protein CASSSGGNQPQHF.

With respect to this clone: The sample carries other DNA sequences with the same CDR3. The chain combines TRBV2 with TRBJ2-1; 10 bases line up with TRBD2. The length of the CDR3 is 13 residues. Germline trimming cut 4 bases from V and 6 bases from J; bases unmatched to any gene: 0. In germline, CDR1 is SNHLY, CDR2 FYNNEI. For the CDR3, the DNA is TGTGCCAGCAGTGGGACTAGCGGCAATGAGCAGTTCTTC. The encoded protein is CASSGTSGNEQFF.

The chain employs TRBV11-1 and TRBJ2-5, with no clear D. V was trimmed by 7 bases and J by 5 bases, leaving 8 bases between them. The CDR3 is 11 residues long. Per germline, CDR1 SGHAT and CDR2 FQDESV (reference sequence). CDR3 nucleotide sequence: TGTGCCAGCATCTCCGAGGAGACCCAGTACTTC. Protein: CASISEETQYF.

To note about this clone: Germline and junction disagree at one end, which may indicate a read error. This rearrangement joins TRBV7-9 to TRBJ1-1, with D possibly TRBD1 on 6 matching bases. The CDR3 is 16 amino acids. Germline V gives CDR1 SEHNR, CDR2 FQNEAQ (reference sequence). CDR3 in amino acids: CTSRLRRSGEGTEAFF. The CDR3 DNA sequence: TGTACCAGCAGATTACGCCGATCAGGGGAGGGCACTGAAGCTTTCTTT.

The J gene is TRBJ1-1, the V gene TRBV27; no reliable D call. V shed 4 bases and J shed 1 base, with 13 bases lying between them. Germline CDR1 reads MNHEY; CDR2 reads SMNVEV (reference sequence). The CDR3 is 15 residues long. In nucleotides, the CDR3 is TGTGCCAGCAGTTCCGTCAGTCCACGGAACACTGAAGCTTTCTTT. It translates to CASSSVSPRNTEAFF.

This clone was detected once. The chain joins TRBV25-1 to TRBJ2-3; 9 bases map to TRBD2. Germline V gene lookup returns CDR1 MGHDK and CDR2 SYGVNS. This CDR3 has 17 amino acids. V lost 5 bases and J lost 2; bases outside the gene matches: 11. The CDR3 region is CASSSYRLAEFTDTQYF. The CDR3 DNA is TGTGCCAGCAGTAGCTATCGACTAGCGGAGTTCACAGATACGCAGTATTTT.

The rearrangement joins TRBV5-1 to TRBJ2-7; TRBD1 might be the D (6 bases). V dropped 4 bases and J dropped 8 bases, with 13 bases sitting between them. Germline-derived CDR1 and CDR2 are SGHRS and YFSETQ. This CDR3 region has 12 residues. This chain's CDR3 is CASSPQGTQQYF. CDR3 nucleotide sequence: TGCGCCAGCAGCCCCCAGGGGACCCAGCAGTACTTC.

The gene calls are TRBV6-5 and TRBJ1-1; perhaps TRBD1 as D (6 bases). Trimming cost V 2 bases and J 7 bases, with 11 bases left between them. The CDR3 covers 13 residues. Germline V gene data show CDR1 as MNHEY and CDR2 as SVGAGI. CDR3 DNA: TGTGCCAGCAGTTACGAGGGGGGCCTTGAAGCTTTCTTT. Translated: CASSYEGGLEAFF.

The rearrangement joins TRBV7-9 to TRBJ1-2; possible D gene TRBD1, 5 bases. Germline CDR1 SEHNR, CDR2 FQNEAQ (reference sequence). V was trimmed by 8 bases and J by 4 bases, leaving 17 bases between them. This CDR3 is 14 amino acids long. The DNA of the CDR3 is TGTGCCAGCGGGGGGGTGCGTCCGGGCTATGGCTACACCTTC. It is translated as CASGGVRPGYGYTF.

This rearrangement joins TRBV2 to TRBJ2-7; maybe TRBD2 (6 bases). Trimming cost V 7 bases and J 2 bases, with 12 bases left between them. Germline lookup yields CDR1 SNHLY and CDR2 FYNNEI. The CDR3 covers 13 residues. The CDR3 loop is CASTLAHTYEQYF. The CDR3 DNA reads as TGTGCCAGCACCCTAGCGCATACCTACGAGCAGTACTTC.

The gene calls are TRBV4-3 and TRBJ2-5; TRBD2 matches 15 bases. Germline assignment: CDR1 LGHNA and CDR2 YSLEER. This CDR3 contains 16 residues. The trim removed 4 bases at V and 4 bases at J, leaving 4 bases unmatched. The CDR3 region is CASSPGLAGGGETQYF. The CDR3 nucleotides read TGCGCCAGCAGCCCGGGACTAGCGGGGGGTGGAGAGACCCAGTACTTC.

This sequence joins TRBV27 and TRBJ2-1, with D perhaps given as TRBD1 or TRBD2 (5 bases each). This CDR3 is built from 17 residues. Germline V gives CDR1 MNHEY, CDR2 SMNVEV (reference sequence). V was cut by 3 bases and J by 7 bases, with 22 bases left in between. The CDR3 DNA is TGTGCCAGCAGTTTCGCGACTTCACCCGGGACCGCGAATGAGCAGTTCTTC. This sequence encodes CASSFATSPGTANEQFF.

This chain links TRBV11-2 with TRBJ1-2; 10 bases fit TRBD1. The CDR3 has 15 residues. Germline V CDR1 and CDR2: SGHAT, FQNNGV. The V gene end was trimmed by 6 bases and the J gene end by 3 bases; junction bases not matched to a gene: 7. The CDR3 sequence: CASSPGTGDHYGYTF. The CDR3 DNA follows: TGTGCCAGCAGTCCGGGGACAGGGGATCACTATGGCTACACCTTC.

The V gene is TRBV7-9, the J gene TRBJ2-1; TRBD2 might be the D (6 bases). Germline CDR1 and CDR2: SEHNR and FQNEAQ (reference sequence). Trimming pared 6 bases from V and 6 bases from J, leaving 15 bases between. This CDR3 has 14 amino acids. CDR3 protein: CASSAVVGGNEQFF. CDR3 coding DNA: TGTGCCAGCAGTGCCGTAGTGGGGGGCAATGAGCAGTTCTTC.

V usage is TRBV5-1 and J usage is TRBJ2-1; D is undetermined. Germline-derived CDR1 and CDR2 are SGHRS and YFSETQ. Trimming shortened V by 4 bases and J by 9 bases, and 14 bases separated the two germline ends. The CDR3 has 13 amino acids. CDR3 protein: CASSPLPDREQFF. CDR3 coding DNA: TGCGCCAGCAGCCCACTCCCCGACCGTGAGCAGTTCTTC.

This rearrangement joins TRBV30 to TRBJ2-7, with TRBD1 matching 7 bases. This CDR3 is 13 amino acids long. Germline lookup yields CDR1 GTSNPN and CDR2 SVGIG (reference sequence). The junction had 5 bases not matched to a gene; V was cut back by 3 bases and J by 3 bases. The CDR3 nucleotides are TGTGCCTGGAGCACAGGGGTGGGCTACGAGCAGTACTTC. Translation gives CAWSTGVGYEQYF.

V gene TRBV21-1 combines with J gene TRBJ2-1; whether TRBD2, the table's D call, matches the DNA was not checked. TRBV21-1 is an annotated pseudogene. This CDR3 spans 14 amino acids. The CDR3 region is CASSKKPGYNEQFF. In nucleotides, the CDR3 is TGTGCCAGCAGCAAAAAACCGGGATACAATGAGCAGTTCTTC.

The V gene is TRBV6-6, the J gene TRBJ2-1; the D gene is possibly TRBD1 (5 bases). The V and J ends lost 1 base and 0 bases respectively, with 10 bases between them. The CDR3 extends over 16 amino acids. Germline CDR1 reads MNHNY; CDR2 reads SVGAGI (reference sequence). The CDR3 reads CASSYLVGRSYNEQFF. As DNA, the CDR3 is TGTGCCAGCAGTTACTTGGTGGGGCGCTCCTACAATGAGCAGTTCTTC.

The chain employs TRBV19 and TRBJ2-5; possibly TRBD2 for D (5 bases). Germline V lookup: CDR1 LNHDA, CDR2 SQIVND (reference sequence). The CDR3 totals 13 residues. The V and J ends lost 2 bases and 6 bases respectively, with 10 bases between them. CDR3 region: CASSISSGKTQYF. The CDR3 DNA is TGTGCCAGTAGTATATCCAGCGGAAAGACCCAGTACTTC.

V is TRBV6-1 and J is TRBJ1-2; possible D gene TRBD1, 6 bases. Germline V gene sequence: CDR1 MNHNS, CDR2 SASEGT. V was clipped by 10 bases and J by 2 bases, with 20 bases between them. The CDR3 totals 15 residues. CDR3 bases: TGTGCCACCAACGAGGGGGGATTATTGAACTATGGCTACACCTTC. This codes for CATNEGGLLNYGYTF.

CDR3 sequence (DNA): TGCGCCAGCAGCCAAGATGTACAGGAGGGGACTGAAGCTTTCTTT. Protein: CASSQDVQEGTEAFF. This sequence joins TRBV4-3 and TRBJ1-1; D is possibly TRBD1 (5 bases). Looked up from germline, CDR1 is LGHNA and CDR2 is YSLEER. The CDR3 consists of 15 residues. V was pared by 0 bases and J by 5 bases, with 13 bases between.